These 22 T cell receptor beta chains share one sample of origin, sequenced in a study of early T cells in non-severe SARS-CoV-2 infection. TCRdb recomputed calls from the 5' RACE reads with MiXCR, one row per CDR3 protein. The repertoire holds about 60,000 distinct CDR3 sequences, with about 11% as singletons. The sequenced sample was whole blood, obtained at baseline. The origin of the receptors is an adult who was a healthcare worker with PCR-confirmed SARS-CoV-2 infection or an uninfected control (not recorded which).

This clonotype is termed medium-sized. This chain uses TRBV7-6 with TRBJ1-1, with D possibly matching TRBD1 (6 bases). Trimming removed 3 bases from V and 5 bases from J, with 13 bases in between. The CDR3 is 14 residues long. The germline CDR1 and CDR2 sequences are SGHVS and FNYEAQ. As DNA, the CDR3 is TGTGCCAGCAGCTTTGGGCAGGGGTTAACTGAAGCTTTCTTT. It translates to CASSFGQGLTEAFF.

The V and J genes are TRBV6-4 and TRBJ2-3; the D gene is possibly TRBD1 (6 bases). Trimming left V 2 bases short and J 4 bases short, with 10 bases between. The CDR3 sequence is 14 residues long. Germline values: CDR1 MRHNA, CDR2 SNTAGT. In nucleotides, the CDR3 is TGTGCCAGCAGTGACACGGCAGGGGCAGATACGCAGTATTTT. Translating gives CASSDTAGADTQYF.

This clonotype was observed at least ten times. The CDR3 bases are TGTGCCAGCAGCCGTGGGGGCACTGAAGCTTTCTTT. Residues: CASSRGGTEAFF. V gene TRBV7-9 combines with J gene TRBJ1-1; possibly TRBD1 for D (5 bases). V was clipped by 5 bases and J by 4 bases, with 8 bases between them. The CDR3 contains 12 residues. The germline V gene has CDR1 SEHNR and CDR2 FQNEAQ (reference sequence).

The chain has TRBV6-2 or TRBV6-3 and TRBJ2-7, with D possibly called TRBD1 or TRBD2 (5 bases each). Germline V gives CDR1 MNHEY, CDR2 SVGEGT. V lost 6 bases and J 1 base, leaving 16 bases between the germline ends. This CDR3 has 15 amino acids. In nucleotides, the CDR3 is TGTGCCAGCAGAGAAACCGGGACGTCGTCCTACGAGCAGTACTTC. It specifies CASRETGTSSYEQYF.

This clonotype was picked up many times. The rearrangement joins TRBV20-1 to TRBJ2-7; a weak D match, TRBD2 (6 bases). Germline V CDR1 and CDR2: DFQATT, SNEGSKA (reference sequence). This CDR3 has 12 amino acids. Trimming removed 5 bases from V and 5 bases from J, with 13 bases in between. The CDR3 sequence: CSASGLADEQYF. CDR3 nucleotide sequence: TGCAGTGCTTCGGGACTTGCTGACGAGCAGTACTTC.

In its sample, this clonotype was seen a few times. The chain employs TRBV12-3 or TRBV12-4 and TRBJ1-2; TRBD1 might be the D (6 bases). V was pared by 3 bases and J by 13 bases, with 12 bases between. The CDR3 has 11 amino acids. In DNA form, the CDR3 reads TGTGCCAGCAGTTTTCGCCGGGACACCACCTTC. It codes for CASSFRRDTTF.

This clonotype has a handful of counts. This chain joins TRBV7-9 and TRBJ2-1; D is tentatively TRBD1 or TRBD2 (5 bases each). This CDR3 has 11 residues. Germline loops: CDR1 SEHNR, CDR2 FQNEAQ (reference sequence). V shed 4 bases and J shed 14 bases, with 12 bases lying between them. As DNA, the CDR3 is TGTGCCAGCAGCTCCAGGGACCCCGAGTTCTTC. It translates to CASSSRDPEFF.

This rearrangement joins TRBV11-2 to TRBJ2-3, with D perhaps being TRBD1 or TRBD2 (6 bases each). CDR1 is SGHAT, CDR2 FQNNGV, per germline. The CDR3 consists of 17 residues. Trimming removed 5 bases at V and 3 bases at J, with 21 bases between. The CDR3 spells CASSLGGGGYITDTQYF. CDR3 sequence (DNA): TGTGCCAGCAGCCTCGGTGGAGGGGGATATATTACAGATACGCAGTATTTT.

This clonotype has at least ten counts. The chain carries TRBV7-2 and TRBJ1-3; no clear D. In germline, CDR1 is SGHTA, CDR2 FQGNSA. The CDR3 has 14 residues. Trimming cost V 0 bases and J 1 base, with 4 bases left between them. CDR3 sequence: CASSLAGSGNTIYF. CDR3 DNA: TGTGCCAGCAGCTTAGCAGGGTCTGGAAACACCATATATTTT.

This rearrangement joins TRBV6-5 to TRBJ2-1, with D possibly matching TRBD2 (5 bases). With 6 bases removed from V and 0 bases from J, the gap between germline ends came to 15 bases. The CDR3 is 16 amino acids. Germline V gene data show CDR1 as MNHEY and CDR2 as SVGAGI. The CDR3 loop is CASRNGVGSSYNEQFF. CDR3 coding DNA: TGTGCCAGCAGAAACGGGGTAGGGAGCTCCTACAATGAGCAGTTCTTC.

The chain links TRBV7-6 to TRBJ2-1; 11 nucleotides agree with TRBD2. V gave up 0 bases and J gave up 4 bases; unmatched junction bases: 5. Germline CDR1 SGHVS, CDR2 FNYEAQ. The CDR3 loop spans 17 amino acids. The CDR3 DNA reads TGTGCCAGCAGCTTAGCGCCTAGCGGGGGGTCGTACAATGAGCAGTTCTTC. Translating it yields CASSLAPSGGSYNEQFF.

This rearrangement joins TRBV29-1 to TRBJ1-1, with D uncertain. The CDR3 runs to 14 residues. CDR1 SQVTM and CDR2 ANQGSEA come from the germline V gene. Trimming pared 4 bases from V and 1 base from J, leaving 13 bases between. CDR3 coding DNA: TGCAGCGTTGGGATTTCTGGGGAGAACACTGAAGCTTTCTTT. Translated, it gives CSVGISGENTEAFF.

This clonotype showed up just a few times. CDR3 nucleotides: TGCAGTGCCACTACAGACCAAGAGACCCAGTACTTC. This encodes CSATTDQETQYF. The chain employs TRBV20-1 and TRBJ2-5; D remains unclear. This CDR3 contains 12 residues. The germline V gene encodes CDR1 DFQATT and CDR2 SNEGSKA (reference sequence). The ends were cut back, 6 bases at V and 0 bases at J, with 8 bases in the middle.

This clonotype was seen at least ten times. The rearrangement uses TRBV20-1 and TRBJ1-5; D is uncertain. The V end lost 4 bases, the J end lost 1 base, and 11 bases lay between the germline ends. This CDR3 contains 14 residues. Germline V lookup: CDR1 DFQATT, CDR2 SNEGSKA (reference sequence). The CDR3 sequence: CSAINLISNQPQHF. CDR3 DNA sequence: TGCAGTGCTATTAACCTGATCAGCAATCAGCCCCAGCATTTT.

This clonotype showed up just a few times. The rearrangement uses TRBV20-1 and TRBJ1-4, with D uncertain. Germline values: CDR1 DFQATT, CDR2 SNEGSKA (reference sequence). Trimming took 6 bases from V and 5 from J, leaving 10 bases between them. CDR3 size: 12 residues. CDR3 in amino acids: CSAEDQNEKLFF. The CDR3 coding sequence is TGCAGTGCCGAGGACCAAAATGAAAAACTGTTTTTT.

This clonotype was counted a few times. The chain is built from TRBV29-1 and TRBJ2-3; possibly TRBD2 for D (6 bases). V was clipped by 6 bases and J by 5 bases, with 18 bases between them. Germline CDR1 reads SQVTM; CDR2 reads ANQGSEA. The CDR3 runs 14 residues. Here the CDR3 DNA reads TGCAGCGTGATACCGCCGGGAGTTGGAGATACGCAGTATTTT. Translating gives CSVIPPGVGDTQYF.

This clonotype was seen ten or more times. The V call is TRBV6-5, the J call TRBJ1-6; D remains ambiguous. The CDR3 spans 14 residues. Germline V lookup: CDR1 MNHEY, CDR2 SVGAGI. The V end was cut by 7 bases, the J end by 0 bases, with 7 bases between. CDR3 coding DNA: TGTGCCAGCATGGGGATCTCCTATAATTCACCCCTCCACTTT. This gives the protein CASMGISYNSPLHF.

The V and J genes are TRBV2 and TRBJ2-1, with TRBD2 as a possible D gene (6 bases). This CDR3 is 11 amino acids long. Germline V gene data show CDR1 as SNHLY and CDR2 as FYNNEI. The V end lost 8 bases, the J end lost 4 bases, and 6 bases lay between the germline ends. CDR3 protein: CASGLYNEQFF. The CDR3 region has the DNA TGTGCCAGCGGACTATACAATGAGCAGTTCTTC. Variable domain in full (rest from reference TRBV2 and TRBJ2-1): EPEVTQTPSHQVTQMGQEVILRCVPISNHLYFYWYRQILGQKVEFLVSFYNNEISEKSEIFDDQFSVERPDGSNFTLKIRSTKLEDSAMYFCASGLYNEQFFGPGTRLTVL.

This clonotype was observed a few times. In DNA, the CDR3 is TGTGCCTGGAGTCCCCCGGGGTGGAATTCACCCCTCCACTTT. Its protein product is CAWSPPGWNSPLHF. The J gene is TRBJ1-6, the V gene TRBV30; D ambiguous. Germline V CDR1 and CDR2: GTSNPN, SVGIG (reference sequence). CDR3 length: 14 amino acids. V lost 2 bases to trimming and J lost 7 bases, with 12 bases between them.

In this sample, this clonotype turned up a few times. The V gene is TRBV18, the J gene TRBJ1-4; 10 positions agree with TRBD1. J was trimmed by 7 bases and V by 3 bases; bases with no gene match: 2. CDR3 length: 14 amino acids. CDR1 is KGHSH and CDR2 is LQKENI in the germline V gene. CDR3 in amino acids: CASSPRTGGEKLFF. The CDR3 bases are TGTGCCAGCTCACCGAGGACAGGGGGTGAAAAACTGTTTTTT. The full variable domain, with the rest looked up from reference TRBV18 and TRBJ1-4, is NAGVMQNPRHLVRRRGQEARLRCSPMKGHSHVYWYRQLPEEGLKFMVYLQKENIIDESGMPKERFSAEFPKEGPSILRIQQVVRGDSAAYFCASSPRTGGEKLFFGSGTQLSVL.

The rearrangement uses TRBV2 and TRBJ2-6; D is possibly TRBD1 (6 bases). The germline V and J ends were trimmed by 3 bases and 0 bases, with 12 bases remaining between them. The CDR3 consists of 17 residues. Germline V lookup: CDR1 SNHLY, CDR2 FYNNEI. The CDR3 DNA reads as TGTGCCAGCAGTGAGCGAAGGGACAACTCTGGGGCCAACGTCCTGACTTTC. Its protein is CASSERRDNSGANVLTF. The whole variable domain, remainder taken from reference TRBV2 and TRBJ2-6, is EPEVTQTPSHQVTQMGQEVILRCVPISNHLYFYWYRQILGQKVEFLVSFYNNEISEKSEIFDDQFSVERPDGSNFTLKIRSTKLEDSAMYFCASSERRDNSGANVLTFGAGSRLTVL.

This chain uses TRBV19 with TRBJ1-2; possibly TRBD1 for D (5 bases). Germline lookup yields CDR1 LNHDA and CDR2 SQIVND (reference sequence). Trimming took 4 bases from V and 4 from J, leaving 13 bases between them. This CDR3 has 14 amino acids. For the CDR3, the DNA is TGTGCCAGTAGTAATACGGCAGGGACCTATGGCTACACCTTC. It specifies CASSNTAGTYGYTF.